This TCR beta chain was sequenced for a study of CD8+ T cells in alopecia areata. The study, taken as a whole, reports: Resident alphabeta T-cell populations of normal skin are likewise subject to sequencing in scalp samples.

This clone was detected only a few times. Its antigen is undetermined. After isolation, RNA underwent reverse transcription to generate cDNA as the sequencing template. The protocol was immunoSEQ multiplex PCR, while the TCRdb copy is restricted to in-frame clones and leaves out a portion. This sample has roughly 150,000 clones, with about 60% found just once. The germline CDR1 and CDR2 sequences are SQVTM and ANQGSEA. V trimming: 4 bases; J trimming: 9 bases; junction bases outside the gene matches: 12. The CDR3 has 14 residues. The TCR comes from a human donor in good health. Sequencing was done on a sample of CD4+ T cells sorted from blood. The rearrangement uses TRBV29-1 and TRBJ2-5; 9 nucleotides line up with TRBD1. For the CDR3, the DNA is TGCAGCGTTGGGACAGGGGCCCCAGCAAGGGCCCAGTACTTC. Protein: CSVGTGAPARAQYF.